A single sample gave rise to the 2 T cell receptor beta chains below, sequenced in a study of T cells in localized non-small cell lung cancer. Sequencing was performed with immunoSEQ multiplex PCR; in TCRdb, only in-frame clones are kept and a portion is missing. The table shows 28,000 or so clones, with around 93% occurring only once. The sample here was peripheral blood, taken before any cancer treatment. The receptors were sampled from a female donor of 60 years or more with stage II squamous cell lung carcinoma.

The chain links TRBV4-1 to TRBJ1-5; the D is unclear. V lost 1 base to trimming and J lost 6 bases, with 16 bases between them. The CDR3 loop spans 16 amino acids. The germline V gene encodes CDR1 MGHRA and CDR2 YSYEKL. The CDR3 spells CASSQVYVPTGQPQHF. The CDR3 DNA is TGCGCCAGCAGCCAAGTTTATGTCCCCACGGGTCAGCCCCAGCATTTT.

V usage is TRBV7-9 and J usage is TRBJ2-5; 12 nucleotides line up with TRBD2. Germline CDR1 and CDR2: SEHNR and FQNEAQ (reference sequence). This CDR3 comprises 16 residues. V lost 5 bases to trimming and J lost 1 base; unmatched junction nucleotides: 5. CDR3 nucleotides: TGTGCCAGCAGCCAACTAGCGGGGGGCCTCCAAGAGACCCAGTACTTC. The encoded protein is CASSQLAGGLQETQYF.